Listed below are T cell receptor beta chains from one sample, sequenced in a study of patients and donors after allogeneic stem cell transplantation. TCRdb processed the RT-PCR reads anew with MiXCR; each CDR3 protein has one entry. Of 400,000 to 450,000 distinct CDR3 sequences detected, around 15% appear once; the ten largest clones hold around 7.9%. What was sequenced was blood, either unsorted or a sorted T cell fraction (not recorded which). These receptors all stem from a human donor who was either an allogeneic HSCT recipient or a stem cell or donor lymphocyte infusion donor (not recorded which). It is not recorded whose cells these are; they may come from a transplant donor. Both conserved end residues are part of each CDR3. A D gene is named only where the DNA matches it firmly. Clone size is stated in some rows and not others, as once, few, many or a class when expanded.

>TRBV6-5|TRBJ1-5|-|few
TGTGCCAGCAGTTACCAACCGACGGACCAGCCCCAGCATTTT
CASSYQPTDQPQHF
>TRBV27|TRBJ2-1|-|few
TGTGCCAGCAGTTTATCGTTGGGCCGCGAGCAGTTCTTC
CASSLSLGREQFF
>TRBV9|TRBJ2-7|-|few
TGTGCCAGCAGCGTAGAGTGGGGGAGCTCCTACGAGCAGTACTTC
CASSVEWGSSYEQYF
>TRBV12-3/TRBV12-4|TRBJ2-3|-|many
TGTGCCAGCAGTTCGAGGGGGCGGGGGGCAGATACGCAGTATTTT
CASSSRGRGADTQYF
>TRBV7-3|TRBJ1-2|-|-
TGTGCCAGCAGCTCTGGACAGAAACATAACTATGGCTACACCTTC
CASSSGQKHNYGYTF
>TRBV12-3/TRBV12-4|TRBJ2-2|TRBD1|many
TGTGCCAGCAGTTTAAGACAGGGGGCCGGCACCGGGGAGCTGTTTTTT
CASSLRQGAGTGELFF
>TRBV4-3|TRBJ2-7|-|many
TGCGCCAGCAGCCAAGGGTTGGGGCGCTCCTACGAGCAGTACTTC
CASSQGLGRSYEQYF
>TRBV6-2/TRBV6-3|TRBJ2-7|-|few
TGTGCCAGCAGTTACTTTCCCGGATTCTCCTACGAGCAGTACTTC
CASSYFPGFSYEQYF
>TRBV7-9|TRBJ2-1|TRBD2|many
TGTGCCAGCAGTTTATCGGGAGGCTCCTACAATGAGCAGTTCTTC
CASSLSGGSYNEQFF
>TRBV19|TRBJ2-1|TRBD2|few
TGTGCCAGCGGACTAGCATTATACAATGAGCAGTTCTTC
CASGLALYNEQFF
>TRBV3-1|TRBJ2-7|-|-
TGTGCCAGCACCCCCGGGACTTCCTACGAGCAGTACTTC
CASTPGTSYEQYF
>TRBV12-3/TRBV12-4|TRBJ2-4|-|few
TGTGCCAGCAGCGCGGGCCCAACCATTCAGTACTTC
CASSAGPTIQYF
>TRBV20-1|TRBJ2-4|-|-
TGCAGTGCTAGATACCTAGCCAAAAACATTCAGTACTTC
CSARYLAKNIQYF
>TRBV20-1|TRBJ1-1|-|few
TGCAGTGCCCTCTCCGACAGACATAACACTGAAGCTTTCTTT
CSALSDRHNTEAFF
>TRBV6-5|TRBJ2-3|-|few
TGTGCCAGCAGTTACCCGAGACCGTCCGGGCCCACAGATACGCAGTATTTT
CASSYPRPSGPTDTQYF
>TRBV19|TRBJ2-1|-|-
TGTGCCAGTAGTATGATGAGGGGGAATGAGCAGTTCTTC
CASSMMRGNEQFF
>TRBV3-1|TRBJ1-1|-|many
TGTGCCAGCAGCCAAACTCCACAGGGAACTGAAGCTTTCTTT
CASSQTPQGTEAFF
>TRBV7-8|TRBJ2-2|-|-
TGTGCCAGCAGGTCTACCCGAACCACGGACGTCTCCGGGGAGCTGTTTTTT
CASRSTRTTDVSGELFF
>TRBV11-2|TRBJ2-3|TRBD2|few
TGTGCCAGCAGCTTAGTGAGACTAGCCTTCCCTCTAGGCGCAGATACGCAGTATTTT
CASSLVRLAFPLGADTQYF
>TRBV9|TRBJ2-1|-|-
TGTGCCAGCAGCCCTAGGTGGGGGGCCGGCTACAATGAGCAGTTCTTC
CASSPRWGAGYNEQFF
>TRBV20-1|TRBJ2-3|TRBD2|few
TGCAGTGCTAGGGGGATAGCGGGGGGGACAGATACGCAGTATTTT
CSARGIAGGTDTQYF
>TRBV20-1|TRBJ2-1|TRBD2|-
TGCAGTGCTGTGACTAGCGATTACAATGAGCAGTTCTTC
CSAVTSDYNEQFF
>TRBV25-1|TRBJ1-2|-|few
TGTGCCAGCAGTGAAATGCAGGGGCGTGATGGCTACACCTTC
CASSEMQGRDGYTF
>TRBV7-3|TRBJ2-5|-|few
TGTGCCAGCAGCCCCTCCACAGGAAGCCAAGAGACCCAGTACTTC
CASSPSTGSQETQYF
>TRBV20-1|TRBJ1-5|-|-
TGCAGTGGGCGGGGGGGACCGGGTCAGCCCCAGCATTTT
CSGRGGPGQPQHF
>TRBV5-1|TRBJ2-3|-|-
TGCGCCAGCAGCTCCTCTCTACCGGGGAGCACAGATACGCAGTATTTT
CASSSSLPGSTDTQYF
>TRBV5-6|TRBJ1-5|-|-
TGTGCCAGCAGCCACCAAGGTGCACCCGATCAGCCCCAGCATTTT
CASSHQGAPDQPQHF
>TRBV7-2|TRBJ1-1|-|-
TGTGCCAGCAGCCCAACGTTTTTACTCACTGAAGCTTTCTTT
CASSPTFLLTEAFF
>TRBV9|TRBJ2-3|-|few
TGTGCCAGCAGTGATCCCACAGATACGCAGTATTTT
CASSDPTDTQYF
>TRBV5-5|TRBJ1-3|TRBD1|-
TGTGCCAGCAGCTTAGTCCCCGGGACAGGGGTTGGAAACACCATATATTTT
CASSLVPGTGVGNTIYF
>TRBV7-7|TRBJ2-2|-|few
TGTGCTAGCAGCAGGGACTTACAGGGGGAGCTGTTTTTT
CASSRDLQGELFF
>TRBV5-1|TRBJ1-1|-|many
TGCGCCAGCCATAACGTGGGGGCGGCTGAAGCTTTCTTT
CASHNVGAAEAFF
>TRBV24-1|TRBJ2-7|TRBD2|few
TGTGCCACCTTGACTAGCGGGCCTTCCTACGAGCAGTACTTC
CATLTSGPSYEQYF
>TRBV7-3|TRBJ2-6|-|-
TGTGCCAGCAGCTTACCAGGGGAAGGGGGGGCCAACGTCCTGACTTTC
CASSLPGEGGANVLTF
>TRBV2|TRBJ1-2|-|-
TGTGCCATCCCCCGGGGAAATGCTGGCTACACCTTC
CAIPRGNAGYTF
>TRBV5-1|TRBJ1-1|-|many
TGCGCCAGCAGCTTCGGAGGGTCTGAAGCTTTCTTT
CASSFGGSEAFF
>TRBV29-1|TRBJ2-3|TRBD2|once
TGCAGCGTTGAAGATTATAGCGGGAGGCGGGGGGCAGATACGCAGTATTTT
CSVEDYSGRRGADTQYF
>TRBV5-1|TRBJ1-3|-|-
TGCGCCAGCAGCATGGGCAGGGAAGGAAACACCATATATTTT
CASSMGREGNTIYF
>TRBV25-1|TRBJ2-3|-|-
TGTGCCAGCAGTCTGGAGGGACCAGGGGGTACGCAGTATTTT
CASSLEGPGGTQYF
>TRBV23-1|TRBJ1-5|-|once
TGCGCCAGCAGTCAATCCCGAGGAGGGATTAGCAGCAATCAGCCCCAGCATTTT
CASSQSRGGISSNQPQHF
>TRBV20-1|TRBJ2-7|-|few
TGCAGTGCTAGAGGGGAACCCTACGAGCAGTACTTC
CSARGEPYEQYF
>TRBV7-2|TRBJ2-3|-|-
TGTGCCAGCAGCTTAGGAGAAAGGACGCAGTATTTT
CASSLGERTQYF
>TRBV20-1|TRBJ2-2|-|few
TGCAGTGCCCTCCTGCGAGACAGTTACACCGGGGAGCTGTTTTTT
CSALLRDSYTGELFF
>TRBV3-1|TRBJ2-7|-|-
TGTGCCAGCAGCCCCCCTCTTGTAGGGACCTACGAGCAGTACTTC
CASSPPLVGTYEQYF
>TRBV10-3|TRBJ2-7|-|-
TGTGCCATCAGTGAGGGCAGGGTGACCTACGAGCAGTACTTC
CAISEGRVTYEQYF